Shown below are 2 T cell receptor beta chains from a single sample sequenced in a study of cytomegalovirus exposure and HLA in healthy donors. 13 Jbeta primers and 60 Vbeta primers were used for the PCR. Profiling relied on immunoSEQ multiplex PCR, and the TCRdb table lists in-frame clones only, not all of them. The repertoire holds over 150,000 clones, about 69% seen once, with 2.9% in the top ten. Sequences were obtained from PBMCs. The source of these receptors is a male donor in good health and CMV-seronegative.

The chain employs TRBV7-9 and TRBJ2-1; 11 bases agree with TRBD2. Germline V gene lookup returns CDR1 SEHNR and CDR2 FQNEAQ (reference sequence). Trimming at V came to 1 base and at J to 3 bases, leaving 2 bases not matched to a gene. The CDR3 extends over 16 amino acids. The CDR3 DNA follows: TGTGCCAGCAGCTTAGGACTAGCGGGATACTACAATGAGCAGTTCTTC. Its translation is CASSLGLAGYYNEQFF.

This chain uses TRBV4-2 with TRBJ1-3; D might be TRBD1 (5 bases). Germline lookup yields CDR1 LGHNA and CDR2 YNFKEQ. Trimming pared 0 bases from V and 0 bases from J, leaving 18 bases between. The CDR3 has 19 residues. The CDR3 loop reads CASSQELADRGSSGNTIYF. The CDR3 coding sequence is TGTGCCAGCAGCCAAGAATTAGCGGACCGGGGCAGCTCTGGAAACACCATATATTTT.